Each of the 9 T cell receptor beta chains below was sequenced from the same sample in a study of T cell responses to AZD1222 COVID-19 vaccine. Method: immunoSEQ multiplex PCR; TCRdb's copy keeps in-frame clones and lacks some. The table shows 90,000 to 150,000 clones, with around nine tenths occurring only once. Material: peripheral blood, obtained on day 0 of AZD1222 vaccination. These receptors were obtained from an adult in good health.

The J gene is TRBJ2-3, the V gene TRBV11-2; no reliable D call. The CDR3 is made up of 12 amino acids. The V gene lost 3 bases and the J gene lost 6 bases, with 7 bases spanning the gap. The germline V gene encodes CDR1 SGHAT and CDR2 FQNNGV. The CDR3 DNA reads TGTGCCAGCAGCTTCGATAGGGATACGCAGTATTTT. Amino acid sequence: CASSFDRDTQYF.

The V gene is TRBV9, the J gene TRBJ2-7; a weak D match, TRBD2 (7 bases). The germline V and J ends were trimmed by 3 bases and 3 bases, with 19 bases remaining between them. Germline CDR1 is SGDLS and CDR2 is YYNGEE. This CDR3 spans 16 amino acids. CDR3 sequence: CASSEGGEPPLYEQYF. In nucleotides, the CDR3 is TGTGCCAGCAGCGAGGGGGGGGAGCCGCCCCTCTACGAGCAGTACTTC.

The DNA of the CDR3 is TGTGCCAGCTCACCGCTGGACTCGGGACCGATAATCTATGGCTACACCTTC. It yields the protein CASSPLDSGPIIYGYTF. The chain combines TRBV18 with TRBJ1-2; D is perhaps TRBD1 (5 bases). The CDR3 runs 17 residues. Germline V gene sequence: CDR1 KGHSH, CDR2 LQKENI. V shed 3 bases and J shed 4 bases, with 21 bases lying between them.

This chain joins TRBV7-9 and TRBJ1-3, with a possible D match to TRBD1 (6 bases). The V end was cut by 2 bases, the J end by 0 bases, with 20 bases between. Germline V lookup: CDR1 SEHNR, CDR2 FQNEAQ (reference sequence). This CDR3 spans 19 amino acids. The CDR3 DNA follows: TGTGCCAGCAGCTTACGATATCCGGGACACTTTCTCTCTGGAAACACCATATATTTT. This codes for CASSLRYPGHFLSGNTIYF.

The V call is TRBV10-3, the J call TRBJ2-5; the D is unclear. Germline CDR1 is ENHRY and CDR2 is SYGVKD. This CDR3 is 13 amino acids long. Deletions cut 4 bases from V and 5 bases from J, with 11 bases between. In DNA, the CDR3 is TGTGCCATCAGTGCATCTAGAATTGAGACCCAGTACTTC. It yields the protein CAISASRIETQYF.

This clone was seen a handful of times. The chain is built from TRBV5-4 and TRBJ1-1, with D possibly matching TRBD1 (6 bases). CDR1 is SGHNT and CDR2 is YYREEE in the germline V gene (reference sequence). The germline V and J ends were trimmed by 4 bases and 0 bases, with 10 bases remaining between them. The CDR3 contains 14 residues. CDR3 residues: CASSAGGLNTEAFF. CDR3 sequence (DNA): TGTGCCAGCAGCGCTGGGGGCCTGAACACTGAAGCTTTCTTT.

The CDR3 DNA sequence: TGCGCCAGCAGCTTGGCGGGGGACACGGCCAAAAACATTCAGTACTTC. Its translation: CASSLAGDTAKNIQYF. The V call is TRBV5-1, the J call TRBJ2-4, with D perhaps matching TRBD1 or TRBD2 (6 bases each). CDR3 length: 16 amino acids. Germline V gene sequence: CDR1 SGHRS, CDR2 YFSETQ. V lost 0 bases and J 1 base, leaving 11 bases between the germline ends.

The chain recombines TRBV18 with TRBJ2-7; D is uncertain. Germline assignment: CDR1 KGHSH and CDR2 LQKENI. The CDR3 length is 14 residues. V lost 0 bases and J 2 bases, leaving 8 bases between the germline ends. The CDR3 coding sequence is TGTGCCAGCTCACCACCTGATCTCACCTACGAGCAGTACTTC. Translated: CASSPPDLTYEQYF.

The rearrangement joins TRBV5-4 to TRBJ2-7; maybe TRBD1 (6 bases). The length of the CDR3 is 15 residues. Germline V gives CDR1 SGHNT, CDR2 YYREEE (reference sequence). V was trimmed by 4 bases and J by 1 base, leaving 15 bases between them. As DNA, the CDR3 is TGTGCCAGCAGCCTCCGGACAGTAACTTCCTACGAGCAGTACTTC. This sequence encodes CASSLRTVTSYEQYF.